Listed here are 2 T cell receptor beta chains from one sample, sequenced in a study of patients and donors after allogeneic stem cell transplantation. TCRdb used MiXCR to reprocess the RT-PCR reads, holding one entry per CDR3 protein. The sample lists about 8,800 distinct CDR3 sequences, roughly 4.3% occurring once. Sequenced sample: blood, either unsorted or a sorted T cell fraction (not recorded which). The receptors originated from a human donor who was either an allogeneic HSCT recipient or a stem cell or donor lymphocyte infusion donor (not recorded which). It is not recorded whose cells these are; they may come from a transplant donor.

This clonotype came up many times. The chain employs TRBV24-1 and TRBJ1-1; D perhaps matches TRBD1 (6 bases). Germline loops: CDR1 KGHDR, CDR2 SFDVKD. Trimming shortened V by 4 bases and J by 1 base, and 9 bases separated the two germline ends. This CDR3 is 14 amino acids long. CDR3 in DNA: TGTGCCACCAGTGAAGCAGGGGAGAACACTGAAGCTTTCTTT. Protein product: CATSEAGENTEAFF.

This clonotype counts as large (0.1 to 1%). For the CDR3, the DNA is TGTGCCAGCAGCTTAGGGAGGGTCGACTATGGCTACACCTTC. Protein product: CASSLGRVDYGYTF. The rearrangement joins TRBV7-2 to TRBJ1-2, with D unresolved. V was cut by 1 base and J by 3 bases, with 9 bases left in between. The CDR3 is 14 residues long. Per the germline V gene, CDR1 is SGHTA and CDR2 is FQGNSA.